The 30 T cell receptor beta chains below were found in one sample sequenced in a study of blood T cell repertoires in COVID-19. The data were produced by immunoSEQ multiplex PCR, yet TCRdb's version contains in-frame clones alone and is incomplete. The profile shows 110,000 to 150,000 clones, 65% to 80% of them singletons. The sample consisted of peripheral blood. The receptors here all came from a man aged 55-75 years with acute or convalescent COVID-19.

The chain has TRBV2 and TRBJ2-3, with 8 bases fitting TRBD1. There are 15 residues in the CDR3. CDR1 is SNHLY and CDR2 is FYNNEI in the germline V gene. V dropped 6 bases and J dropped 1; count of bases not matched to a gene: 6. The DNA for the CDR3 is TGTGCCAGCAGCCTAGGGACAGGCCGCACAGATACGCAGTATTTT. Its protein product is CASSLGTGRTDTQYF. The full variable domain, with the rest looked up from reference TRBV2 and TRBJ2-3, is EPEVTQTPSHQVTQMGQEVILRCVPISNHLYFYWYRQILGQKVEFLVSFYNNEISEKSEIFDDQFSVERPDGSNFTLKIRSTKLEDSAMYFCASSLGTGRTDTQYFGPGTRLTVL.

The genes are TRBV28 and TRBJ1-4; D unclear. Germline CDR1 reads MDHEN; CDR2 reads SYDVKM. Deletions cut 4 bases from V and 10 bases from J, with 10 bases between. This CDR3 contains 12 residues. The CDR3 nucleotides read TGTGCCAGCAGTTCGGCGGCCGGAAAACTGTTTTTT. Amino acids: CASSSAAGKLFF.

The chain couples TRBV6-2 or TRBV6-3 to TRBJ2-4, with TRBD2 as a possible D gene (5 bases). Germline V CDR1 and CDR2: MNHEY, SVGEGT. The V end lost 3 bases, the J end lost 2 bases, and 14 bases lay between the germline ends. This CDR3 region has 16 residues. As DNA, the CDR3 is TGTGCCAGCAGTTATCCCCCAGTCGGGACCAAAAACATTCAGTACTTC. Translated: CASSYPPVGTKNIQYF.

The gene calls are TRBV24-1 and TRBJ1-5; D not certain. With 4 bases removed from V and 0 bases from J, the gap between germline ends came to 6 bases. CDR3 length equals 14 residues. Germline V gene lookup returns CDR1 KGHDR and CDR2 SFDVKD. The CDR3 coding sequence is TGTGCCACCAGTGACACCTATAGCAATCAGCCCCAGCATTTT. This sequence encodes CATSDTYSNQPQHF.

This chain links TRBV6-5 with TRBJ1-3, with TRBD1 identical over 7 bases. Trimming took 4 bases from V and 4 from J; bases not matched to a gene: 4. The CDR3 runs 14 residues. Per the germline V gene, CDR1 is MNHEY and CDR2 is SVGAGI. As DNA, the CDR3 is TGTGCCAGCAGTTCGACAGGGTCCGGAAACACCATATATTTT. The encoded protein is CASSSTGSGNTIYF.

The rearrangement uses TRBV11-2 and TRBJ1-5; no definite D call. CDR1 and CDR2 from the germline V gene are SGHAT and FQNNGV. V was trimmed by 2 bases and J by 5 bases, leaving 16 bases between them. CDR3 length equals 16 residues. The CDR3 here is CASSLYISGSDQPQHF. CDR3 DNA sequence: TGTGCCAGCAGCTTATATATCTCGGGAAGCGATCAGCCCCAGCATTTT.

V gene TRBV6-2 or TRBV6-3 combines with J gene TRBJ1-3; weak D call: TRBD1 (5 bases). The V end was cut by 5 bases, the J end by 1 base, with 15 bases between. CDR3 length: 16 amino acids. Germline V CDR1 and CDR2: MNHEY, SVGEGT. In DNA form, the CDR3 reads TGTGCCAGCAGTCCAGCTCGGGGGTCGTCTGGAAACACCATATATTTT. This encodes CASSPARGSSGNTIYF.

V is TRBV29-1 and J is TRBJ1-5; no definite D call. The CDR3 extends over 13 amino acids. In germline, CDR1 is SQVTM, CDR2 ANQGSEA. The V end was cut by 4 bases, the J end by 3 bases, with 10 bases between. In DNA, the CDR3 is TGCAGCGTTGTTTTCAGTGCCAATCAGCCCCAGCATTTT. Translated, it gives CSVVFSANQPQHF.

This clone showed up just a few times. The V and J genes are TRBV10-3 and TRBJ2-3; D gene ambiguous. Trimming cost V 6 bases and J 4 bases, with 8 bases left between them. The germline CDR1 and CDR2 sequences are ENHRY and SYGVKD. CDR3 length equals 12 residues. DNA for the CDR3: TGTGCCATCAGCCTAGGCGCAGATACGCAGTATTTT. This translates into CAISLGADTQYF.

The chain couples TRBV20-1 to TRBJ1-1; unclear D gene. Trimming shortened V by 4 bases and J by 4 bases, and 7 bases separated the two germline ends. The CDR3 length is 11 residues. Germline V lookup: CDR1 DFQATT, CDR2 SNEGSKA (reference sequence). In DNA, the CDR3 is TGCAGTGCTAAATTGAGCACTGAAGCTTTCTTT. This encodes CSAKLSTEAFF.

The chain has TRBV30 and TRBJ2-3; TRBD2 matches 15 bases. This CDR3 is 19 amino acids long. The V gene end was trimmed by 2 bases and the J gene end by 0 bases; junction bases not matched to a gene: 9. Looked up from germline, CDR1 is GTSNPN and CDR2 is SVGIG (reference sequence). In DNA form, the CDR3 reads TGTGCCTGGAGTCTTGGACTAGCGGGAGGGCCCACTAGCACAGATACGCAGTATTTT. This sequence encodes CAWSLGLAGGPTSTDTQYF.

This clone showed up just once. This sample also contains other DNA sequences that code for the same CDR3. The genes are TRBV30 and TRBJ1-2; a possible D gene is TRBD1 (6 bases). The V gene's germline CDR1 is GTSNPN and CDR2 SVGIG (reference sequence). The CDR3 is made up of 12 amino acids. V was pared by 0 bases and J by 5 bases, with 7 bases between. This CDR3 reads CAWSVGGYGYTF. The CDR3 nucleotides read TGTGCCTGGAGTGTAGGGGGTTATGGCTACACCTTC.

This clone was seen more than once but under ten times. This chain uses TRBV6-5 with TRBJ2-5; maybe TRBD1 (6 bases). Germline V CDR1 and CDR2: MNHEY, SVGAGI. Trimming cost V 2 bases and J 4 bases, with 17 bases left between them. This CDR3 is 16 amino acids long. This CDR3 is CASSYGVAQGLETQYF. In DNA, the CDR3 is TGTGCCAGCAGTTACGGGGTAGCCCAGGGGTTAGAGACCCAGTACTTC.

This chain joins TRBV4-2 and TRBJ1-1; D might be TRBD1 (6 bases). The CDR3 is made up of 17 amino acids. V was cut by 4 bases and J by 0 bases, with 18 bases left in between. Germline CDR1 and CDR2: LGHNA and YNFKEQ. The CDR3 loop reads CASSLQGSVGMNTEAFF. For the CDR3, the DNA is TGTGCCAGCAGCCTGCAGGGGTCCGTAGGTATGAACACTGAAGCTTTCTTT.

This clone was recorded only once. The rearrangement uses TRBV3-1 (or the pseudogene TRBV3-2) and TRBJ1-2; D gene unclear. CDR3 length: 14 residues. V was clipped by 0 bases and J by 4 bases, with 9 bases between them. Germline assignment: CDR1 LGHDT and CDR2 YNNKEL (reference sequence). The CDR3 DNA reads as TGTGCCAGCAGCCAAGATGAGAACAGCTATGGCTACACCTTC. As protein: CASSQDENSYGYTF.

The genes are TRBV27 and TRBJ2-1; 11 nucleotides line up with TRBD1. J gave up 7 bases and V 3 bases, and 5 bases lay outside the gene matches. The CDR3 is made up of 15 amino acids. Germline V gene lookup returns CDR1 MNHEY and CDR2 SMNVEV (reference sequence). DNA for the CDR3: TGTGCCAGCAGTTTCCAGGGACAGGGGGTTAATGAGCAGTTCTTC. Its translation is CASSFQGQGVNEQFF.

This chain links TRBV5-4 with TRBJ1-1; no reliable D call. The CDR3 loop spans 13 amino acids. The germline gives CDR1 SGHNT, CDR2 YYREEE (reference sequence). The V end lost 0 bases, the J end lost 7 bases, and 10 bases lay between the germline ends. CDR3 bases: TGTGCCAGCAGCTTGGTTGGGCAGTTTGAAGCTTTCTTT. The encoded protein is CASSLVGQFEAFF.

This rearrangement joins TRBV6-5 to TRBJ1-1; D might be TRBD1 (5 bases). The CDR3 covers 13 residues. Trimming took off 6 bases at V and 7 bases at J, with 15 bases between the two ends. Germline assignment: CDR1 MNHEY and CDR2 SVGAGI. In DNA form, the CDR3 reads TGTGCCAGCAGGCCACCGGGACTCATTGAAGCTTTCTTT. As protein: CASRPPGLIEAFF.

This chain connects TRBV5-1 to TRBJ1-6; 9 nucleotides align to TRBD1. CDR1 SGHRS and CDR2 YFSETQ come from the germline V gene. V shed 1 base, J shed 7 bases, and the junction held 6 bases outside the gene matches. The CDR3 is made up of 16 amino acids. Here the CDR3 DNA reads TGCGCCAGCAGCTTGTCCTGGACAGGGGAAAATTCACCCCTCCACTTT. It translates to CASSLSWTGENSPLHF.

The gene calls are TRBV30 and TRBJ1-5; D unresolved. The CDR3 consists of 14 residues. CDR1 is GTSNPN, CDR2 SVGIG, per germline (reference sequence). V was trimmed by 2 bases and J by 5 bases, leaving 13 bases between them. In DNA, the CDR3 is TGTGCCTGGAGTCCTCCAGAGGGATATCAGCCCCAGCATTTT. It encodes CAWSPPEGYQPQHF. The entire variable domain, with the rest obtained from reference TRBV30 and TRBJ1-5, is as follows: SQTIHQWPATLVQPVGSPLSLECTVEGTSNPNLYWYRQAAGRGLQLLFYSVGIGQISSEVPQNLSASRPQDRQFILSSKKLLLSDSGFYLCAWSPPEGYQPQHFGDGTRLSIL.

The gene calls are TRBV7-3 and TRBJ2-1; TRBD2 agrees at 7 bases. The J segment lost 5 bases and the V segment lost 3 bases, leaving 4 bases of the junction unmatched. Germline loops: CDR1 SGHTA, CDR2 FQGTGA. This CDR3 is 14 amino acids long. CDR3 bases: TGTGCCAGCAGCTTGGGAGGGCTCGACAATGAGCAGTTCTTC. Protein: CASSLGGLDNEQFF.

The CDR3 spells CASRTQDNSPLHF. The CDR3 nucleotides are TGTGCCAGCAGAACACAGGATAATTCACCCCTCCACTTT. The gene calls are TRBV2 and TRBJ1-6; D might be TRBD1 (5 bases). Trimming removed 6 bases from V and 5 bases from J, with 8 bases in between. CDR3 size: 13 residues. Per germline, CDR1 SNHLY and CDR2 FYNNEI.

V usage is TRBV27 and J usage is TRBJ1-1; 8 bases map to TRBD1. The CDR3 is 15 amino acids. With 4 bases clipped from V and 1 base from J, the junction kept 5 bases outside the gene matches. The germline CDR1 and CDR2 sequences are MNHEY and SMNVEV (reference sequence). CDR3 protein: CASSSGQVGNTEAFF. The CDR3 region has the DNA TGTGCCAGCAGTTCGGGACAGGTAGGGAACACTGAAGCTTTCTTT.

The chain recombines TRBV6-2 or TRBV6-3 with TRBJ1-5, with D possibly matching TRBD1 (5 bases). The CDR3 has 15 residues. Trimming shortened V by 5 bases and J by 6 bases, and 17 bases separated the two germline ends. The germline gives CDR1 MNHEY, CDR2 SVGEGT. The DNA of the CDR3 is TGTGCCAGCAGTAACCCGGGACTCCCGGGTCAGCCCCAGCATTTT. Translated, it gives CASSNPGLPGQPQHF.

V is TRBV18 and J is TRBJ2-1, with 7 nucleotides matching TRBD2. The CDR3 covers 15 residues. Germline CDR1 and CDR2: KGHSH and LQKENI. V trimming: 3 bases; J trimming: 5 bases; junction bases outside the gene matches: 7. The CDR3 DNA reads as TGTGCCAGCTCACCCCCCCCGGGGGGAAACAATGAGCAGTTCTTC. Its protein is CASSPPPGGNNEQFF.

This clone was counted once. The chain combines TRBV21-1 with TRBJ1-1. TRBV21-1 counts as a pseudogene. The CDR3 is 16 residues long. In DNA form, the CDR3 reads TGTGCCAGCAGCAAAGGGCTCCGGGGTAGGACCACTGAAGCTTTCTTT. This sequence encodes CASSKGLRGRTTEAFF.

J is TRBJ1-4 and V is TRBV30, with a possible D match to TRBD1 (5 bases). This CDR3 has 13 amino acids. Germline lookup yields CDR1 GTSNPN and CDR2 SVGIG (reference sequence). V lost 0 bases to trimming and J lost 7 bases, with 9 bases between them. The CDR3 coding sequence is TGTGCCTGGAGTGTGGGTAGGGGTGAAAAACTGTTTTTT. Encoded protein: CAWSVGRGEKLFF.

The table lists this clone with a count of one. The genes are TRBV19 and TRBJ1-2; 9 bases match TRBD1. This CDR3 has 14 residues. Trimming took 8 bases from V and 1 from J; bases not matched to a gene: 5. The germline V gene has CDR1 LNHDA and CDR2 SQIVND (reference sequence). CDR3 sequence: CASRDRGVNYGYTF. CDR3 nucleotide sequence: TGTGCCAGTCGTGACAGGGGGGTTAACTATGGCTACACCTTC.

This clone was found a few times. The V call is TRBV5-8, the J call TRBJ2-3; the D gene is possibly TRBD1 (6 bases). The CDR3 has 13 amino acids. V lost 7 bases to trimming and J lost 2 bases, with 11 bases between them. Looked up from germline, CDR1 is SGHTS and CDR2 is YDEGEE. CDR3 protein: CASSTGFTDTQYF. The CDR3 coding sequence is TGTGCCAGCTCGACAGGTTTCACAGATACGCAGTATTTT.

The chain is built from TRBV18 and TRBJ2-2; D possibly corresponds to TRBD2 (6 bases). The V gene lost 2 bases and the J gene lost 0 bases, with 10 bases spanning the gap. Looked up from germline, CDR1 is KGHSH and CDR2 is LQKENI. The CDR3 consists of 16 residues. Here the CDR3 DNA reads TGTGCCAGCTCACCAAGGGGAGGAACGAACACCGGGGAGCTGTTTTTT. It translates to CASSPRGGTNTGELFF.